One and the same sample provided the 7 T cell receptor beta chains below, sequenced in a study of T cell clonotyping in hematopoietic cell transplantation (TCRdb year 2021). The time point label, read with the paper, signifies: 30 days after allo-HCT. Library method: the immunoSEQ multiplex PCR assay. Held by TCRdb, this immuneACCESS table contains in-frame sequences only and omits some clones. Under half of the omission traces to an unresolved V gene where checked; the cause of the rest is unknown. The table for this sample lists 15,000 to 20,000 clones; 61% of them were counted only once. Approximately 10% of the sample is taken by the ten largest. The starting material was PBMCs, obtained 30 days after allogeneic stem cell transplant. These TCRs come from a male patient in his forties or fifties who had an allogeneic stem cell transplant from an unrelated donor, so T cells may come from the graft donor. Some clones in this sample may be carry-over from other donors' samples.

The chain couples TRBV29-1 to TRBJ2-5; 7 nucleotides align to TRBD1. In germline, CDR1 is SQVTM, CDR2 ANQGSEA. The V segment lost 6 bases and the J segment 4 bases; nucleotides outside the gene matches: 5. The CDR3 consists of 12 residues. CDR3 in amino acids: CSVSTGRETQYF. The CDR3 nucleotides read TGCAGCGTCTCGACAGGGAGAGAGACCCAGTACTTC.

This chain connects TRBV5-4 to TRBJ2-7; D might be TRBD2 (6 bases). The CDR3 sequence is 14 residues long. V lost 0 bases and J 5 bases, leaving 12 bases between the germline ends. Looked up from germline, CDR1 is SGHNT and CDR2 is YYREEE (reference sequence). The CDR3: CASSLDGGTNEQYF. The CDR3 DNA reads TGTGCCAGCAGCTTGGACGGAGGGACGAACGAGCAGTACTTC.

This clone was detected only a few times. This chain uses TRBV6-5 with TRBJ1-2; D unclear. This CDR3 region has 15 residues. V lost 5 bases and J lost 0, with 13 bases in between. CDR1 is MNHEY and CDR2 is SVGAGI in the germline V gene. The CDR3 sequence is CASSAPGRSNYGYTF. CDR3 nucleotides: TGTGCCAGCAGTGCCCCGGGCAGATCTAACTATGGCTACACCTTC.

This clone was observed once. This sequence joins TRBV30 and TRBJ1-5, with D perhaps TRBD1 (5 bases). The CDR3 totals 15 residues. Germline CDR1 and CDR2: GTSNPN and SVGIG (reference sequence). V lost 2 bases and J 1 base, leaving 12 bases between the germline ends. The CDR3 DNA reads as TGTGCCTGGAGTTATGGGCAGGGAAGCAATCAGCCCCAGCATTTT. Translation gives CAWSYGQGSNQPQHF.

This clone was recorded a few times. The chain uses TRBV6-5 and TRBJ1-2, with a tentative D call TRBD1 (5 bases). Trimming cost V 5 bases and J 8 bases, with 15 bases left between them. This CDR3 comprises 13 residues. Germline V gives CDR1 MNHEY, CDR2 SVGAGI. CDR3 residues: CASSPGGGGGYTF. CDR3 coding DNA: TGTGCCAGCAGTCCCGGTGGGGGAGGGGGCTACACCTTC.

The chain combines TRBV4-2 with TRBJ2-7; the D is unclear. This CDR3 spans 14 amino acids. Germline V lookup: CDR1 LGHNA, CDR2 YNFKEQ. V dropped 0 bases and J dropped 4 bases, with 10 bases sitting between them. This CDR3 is CASSQDLIAYEQYF. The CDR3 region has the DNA TGTGCCAGCAGCCAAGACTTGATAGCATACGAGCAGTACTTC.

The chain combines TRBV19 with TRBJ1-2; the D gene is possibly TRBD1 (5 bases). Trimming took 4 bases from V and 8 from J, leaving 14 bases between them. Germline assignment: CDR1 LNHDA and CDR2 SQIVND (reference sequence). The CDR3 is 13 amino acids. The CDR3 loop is CASSSLRVGGYTF. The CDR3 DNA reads TGTGCCAGTAGTAGTCTCAGGGTAGGAGGCTACACCTTC.